One and the same sample provided the 14 T cell receptor beta chains below, sequenced in a study of CD8+ T cells in alopecia areata. Extraction and reverse transcription of RNA yielded cDNA as the sequencing template. The assay was immunoSEQ multiplex PCR, and TCRdb's table has in-frame clones only and misses some. The sample holds about 34,000 clones, approximately 58% seen once. Sequences were obtained from NKG2D-high CD8+ T cells sorted from blood. These receptors originate from a human donor with alopecia areata.

The V and J genes are TRBV6-5 and TRBJ2-5; 9 bases are a match to TRBD1. Per the germline V gene, CDR1 is MNHEY and CDR2 is SVGAGI. V shed 5 bases, J shed 2 bases, and the junction held 6 bases outside the gene matches. The CDR3 runs to 15 residues. CDR3 nucleotides: TGTGCCAGCAGTCGACAGGGGGAGCCTCAAGAGACCCAGTACTTC. Protein: CASSRQGEPQETQYF.

This clone was counted a single time. The gene calls are TRBV9 and TRBJ2-7, with TRBD1 matching over 9 bases. The V gene's germline CDR1 is SGDLS and CDR2 YYNGEE. The CDR3 loop spans 15 amino acids. The J segment lost 3 bases and the V segment lost 3 bases, leaving 7 bases of the junction unmatched. In DNA form, the CDR3 reads TGTGCCAGCAGCGCCGCCGGGACAGGGTTCTACGAGCAGTACTTC. It translates to CASSAAGTGFYEQYF.

V gene TRBV7-8 combines with J gene TRBJ1-1; TRBD1 is a possible D gene (5 bases). V was cut by 4 bases and J by 0 bases, with 15 bases left in between. The CDR3 consists of 16 residues. Germline V gene lookup returns CDR1 SGHVS and CDR2 FQNEAQ. The CDR3, as DNA: TGTGCCAGCAGCTCGGGCAGGGAACTGATGAACACTGAAGCTTTCTTT. It yields the protein CASSSGRELMNTEAFF.

This chain uses TRBV4-1 with TRBJ1-1; the match to TRBD1 covers 9 bases. With 2 bases clipped from V and 4 bases from J, the junction kept 5 bases outside the gene matches. The CDR3 has 15 amino acids. Per germline, CDR1 MGHRA and CDR2 YSYEKL. CDR3 sequence (DNA): TGCGCCAGCAGCCAACTACAGGGGGCGGGCACTGAAGCTTTCTTT. Translation: CASSQLQGAGTEAFF.

This clone was counted only a few times. The chain joins TRBV28 to TRBJ2-1, with 10 bases that match TRBD2. This CDR3 comprises 13 residues. The germline V gene has CDR1 MDHEN and CDR2 SYDVKM. The junction had 6 bases not matched to a gene; V was cut back by 7 bases and J by 9 bases. The CDR3 sequence: CASKLAGVFEQFF. DNA for the CDR3: TGTGCCAGCAAGCTAGCGGGAGTATTTGAGCAGTTCTTC.

This clone was counted only a few times. This chain uses TRBV5-6 with TRBJ2-1; 10 bases map to TRBD2. V dropped 2 bases and J dropped 4; count of bases not matched to a gene: 3. This CDR3 comprises 15 residues. Germline values: CDR1 SGHDT, CDR2 YYEEEE. CDR3 in amino acids: CASSFLAGAYNEQFF. As DNA, the CDR3 is TGTGCCAGCAGCTTCCTAGCGGGAGCATACAATGAGCAGTTCTTC.

V is TRBV13 and J is TRBJ2-7, with TRBD1 identical over 9 bases. Germline V gene sequence: CDR1 PRHDT, CDR2 FYEKMQ (reference sequence). This CDR3 has 14 residues. Germline trimming cut 3 bases from V and 7 bases from J; bases unmatched to any gene: 7. The CDR3 spells CASSLGTGLREQYF. CDR3 coding DNA: TGTGCCAGCAGCTTGGGGACAGGGCTGAGGGAGCAGTACTTC.

The V and J genes are TRBV4-1 and TRBJ2-2, with D possibly called TRBD1 or TRBD2 (5 bases each). Germline values: CDR1 MGHRA, CDR2 YSYEKL. The CDR3 totals 13 residues. V lost 2 bases and J lost 6, with 7 bases in between. The CDR3 loop is CASSQWGSGELFF. The CDR3 DNA reads TGCGCCAGCAGCCAATGGGGGTCCGGGGAGCTGTTTTTT.

This chain connects TRBV19 to TRBJ1-6; no clear D. Looked up from germline, CDR1 is LNHDA and CDR2 is SQIVND (reference sequence). This CDR3 comprises 16 residues. With 6 bases removed from V and 10 bases from J, the gap between germline ends came to 22 bases. As DNA, the CDR3 is TGTGCCAGTAGCCCCGGGCCTCAACCCGGTGGATCACCCCTCCACTTT. It specifies CASSPGPQPGGSPLHF.

CDR3 sequence (DNA): TGCGCCAGCAGCCCCGGGGGACTGCTTGATGGCTACACCTTC. Translation gives CASSPGGLLDGYTF. The gene calls are TRBV4-3 and TRBJ1-2, with D possibly matching TRBD1 (5 bases). CDR3 length: 14 residues. Germline V lookup: CDR1 LGHNA, CDR2 YSLEER. The V gene lost 4 bases and the J gene lost 6 bases, with 15 bases spanning the gap.

The chain is built from TRBV5-6 and TRBJ2-7; 9 bases fit TRBD2. This CDR3 has 13 residues. Germline CDR1 reads SGHDT; CDR2 reads YYEEEE. V shed 3 bases, J shed 7 bases, and the junction held 5 bases outside the gene matches. The CDR3 coding sequence is TGTGCCAGCAGCTCGGGACTAGCCAGGGAGCAGTACTTC. Protein sequence: CASSSGLAREQYF.

The chain has TRBV28 and TRBJ2-1, with D possibly matching TRBD2 (5 bases). CDR1 MDHEN and CDR2 SYDVKM come from the germline V gene. This CDR3 has 15 amino acids. Deletions cut 3 bases from V and 0 bases from J, with 9 bases between. The DNA for the CDR3 is TGTGCCAGCAGTTTTCGCGGACTCTCCTACAATGAGCAGTTCTTC. This sequence encodes CASSFRGLSYNEQFF.

This clone was seen a few times. The gene calls are TRBV19 and TRBJ2-3, with 8 bases matching TRBD2. CDR1 and CDR2 (germline): LNHDA, SQIVND (reference sequence). There are 16 residues in the CDR3. V lost 3 bases, J lost 2 bases, and 7 bases stayed unmatched. CDR3: CASSMGIAGPTDTQYF. Here the CDR3 DNA reads TGTGCCAGTAGTATGGGGATAGCGGGGCCCACAGATACGCAGTATTTT.

This clone was counted a single time. This rearrangement joins TRBV4-2 to TRBJ1-2; a weak D match, TRBD1 (5 bases). Trimming took off 4 bases at V and 4 bases at J, with 19 bases between the two ends. The germline CDR1 and CDR2 sequences are LGHNA and YNFKEQ. CDR3 length: 16 residues. CDR3 loop: CASSPEVSQGVYGYTF. In DNA form, the CDR3 reads TGTGCCAGCAGCCCAGAGGTTAGCCAGGGAGTCTATGGCTACACCTTC.